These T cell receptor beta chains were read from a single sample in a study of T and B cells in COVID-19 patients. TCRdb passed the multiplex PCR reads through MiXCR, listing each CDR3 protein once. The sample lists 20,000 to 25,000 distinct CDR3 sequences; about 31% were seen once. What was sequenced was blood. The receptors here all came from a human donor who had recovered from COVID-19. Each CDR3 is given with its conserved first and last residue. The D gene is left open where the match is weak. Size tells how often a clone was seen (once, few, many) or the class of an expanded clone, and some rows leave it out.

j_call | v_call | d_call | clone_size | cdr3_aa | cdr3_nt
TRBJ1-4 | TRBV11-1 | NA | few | CASSKDRPEKLFF | TGTGCCAGCAGCAAGGACAGACCCGAAAAACTGTTTTTT
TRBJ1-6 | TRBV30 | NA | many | CAWSGGAANSPLHF | TGTGCCTGGAGTGGGGGGGCAGCAAATTCACCCCTCCACTTT
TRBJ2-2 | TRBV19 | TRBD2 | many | CASSWTSGGVRGSGELFF | TGTGCCAGTAGCTGGACTAGCGGGGGGGTCAGAGGATCCGGGGAGCTGTTTTTT
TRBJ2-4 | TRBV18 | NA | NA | CASSPLWGREQYF | TGTGCCAGCTCACCACTTTGGGGCCGTGAGCAGTACTTC
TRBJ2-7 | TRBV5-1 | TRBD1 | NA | CASSGKTGSHEQYF | TGCGCCAGCAGCGGGAAGACAGGGAGCCACGAGCAGTACTTC
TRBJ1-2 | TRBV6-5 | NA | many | CASSYDLF | TGTGCCAGCAGTTACGACCTCTTC
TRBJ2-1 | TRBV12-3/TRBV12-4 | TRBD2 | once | CASGLSAGAYNEQFF | TGTGCTAGTGGTTTGTCGGCGGGGGCCTACAATGAGCAGTTCTTC
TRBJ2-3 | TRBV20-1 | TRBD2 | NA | CSAGLAGADTQYF | TGCAGTGCTGGACTAGCGGGCGCAGATACGCAGTATTTT
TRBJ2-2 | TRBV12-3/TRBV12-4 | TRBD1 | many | CASSSTGPSVGDWTGELFF | TGTGCCAGCAGTTCGACAGGGCCTAGTGTGGGGGATTGGACCGGGGAGCTGTTTTTT
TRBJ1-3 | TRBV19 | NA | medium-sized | CASSPGTGPGNTIYF | TGTGCCAGTAGTCCGGGCACAGGGCCTGGAAACACCATATATTTT
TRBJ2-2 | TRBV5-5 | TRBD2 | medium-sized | CASSPGLAGGPITGELFF | TGTGCCAGCAGCCCCGGACTAGCGGGGGGGCCCATCACCGGGGAGCTGTTTTTT
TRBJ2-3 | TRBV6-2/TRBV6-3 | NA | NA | CASSYGVGTDTQYF | TGTGCCAGCAGTTATGGAGTTGGAACAGATACGCAGTATTTT
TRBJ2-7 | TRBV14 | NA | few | CASSQYGYEQYF | TGTGCCAGCAGCCAATACGGCTACGAGCAGTACTTC
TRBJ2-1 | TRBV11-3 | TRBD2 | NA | CASSQLTSGALYNEQFF | TGTGCCAGCAGCCAACTAACTAGCGGGGCCCTCTACAATGAGCAGTTCTTC
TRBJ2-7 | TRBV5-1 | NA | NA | CASRESYEQYF | TGCGCCAGCCGGGAATCCTACGAGCAGTACTTC
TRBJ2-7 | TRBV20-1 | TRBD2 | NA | CSARRSGGAYEQYF | TGCAGTGCTAGAAGGAGCGGGGGGGCCTACGAGCAGTACTTC
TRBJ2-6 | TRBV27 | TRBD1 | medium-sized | CASRPIIGQGSSGANVLTF | TGTGCCAGCAGACCAATTATAGGACAGGGGTCCTCTGGGGCCAACGTCCTGACTTTC
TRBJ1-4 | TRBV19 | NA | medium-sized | CASRTDEGEKLFF | TGTGCCAGTCGGACCGACGAGGGTGAAAAACTGTTTTTT
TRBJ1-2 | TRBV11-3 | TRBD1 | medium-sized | CASSARQGRSFDYTF | TGTGCCAGCAGCGCCAGACAGGGACGCTCTTTTGACTACACCTTC
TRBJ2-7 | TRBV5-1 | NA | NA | CASSLVPGSYEQYF | TGCGCCAGCAGCTTGGTTCCGGGTTCCTACGAGCAGTACTTC
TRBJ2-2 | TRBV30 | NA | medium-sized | CALTSRSNTGELFF | TGTGCCTTAACCTCCAGATCGAACACCGGGGAGCTGTTTTTT
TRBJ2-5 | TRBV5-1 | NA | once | CASSLVSHHQETQYF | TGCGCCAGCAGCTTGGTCTCACACCACCAAGAGACCCAGTACTTC
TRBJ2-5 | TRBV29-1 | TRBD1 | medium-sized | CSVSTGTGGGETQYF | TGCAGCGTTTCCACCGGGACAGGGGGCGGAGAGACCCAGTACTTC
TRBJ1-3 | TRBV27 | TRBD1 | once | CASTPGGGPTFSGNTIYF | TGTGCCAGCACCCCAGGGGGGGGACCAACTTTCTCTGGAAACACCATATATTTT
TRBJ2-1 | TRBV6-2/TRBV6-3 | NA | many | CASRGSNEQFF | TGTGCCAGCAGGGGAAGTAATGAGCAGTTCTTC
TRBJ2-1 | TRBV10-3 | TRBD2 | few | CAISELKAGVRNEQFF | TGTGCCATCAGTGAGTTGAAAGCGGGGGTACGAAATGAGCAGTTCTTC
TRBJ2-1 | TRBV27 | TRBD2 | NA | CASSLMGTSGGYNEQFF | TGTGCCAGCAGTTTAATGGGGACTAGCGGGGGCTACAATGAGCAGTTCTTC
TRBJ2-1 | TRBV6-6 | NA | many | CASSHRSPHTEQFF | TGTGCCAGCAGTCATCGTAGTCCCCACACGGAGCAGTTCTTC
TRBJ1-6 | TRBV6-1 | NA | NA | CASRINRLGSPLHF | TGTGCCAGCAGGATCAACAGGCTTGGCTCACCCCTCCACTTT
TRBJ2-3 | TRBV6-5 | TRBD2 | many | CASNPGPSGGLPSTDTQYF | TGTGCCAGCAACCCGGGTCCTAGCGGGGGGTTGCCTAGCACAGATACGCAGTATTTT
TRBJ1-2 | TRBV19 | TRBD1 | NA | CASSRTGAEGYTF | TGTGCCAGTAGTCGTACAGGGGCGGAAGGCTACACCTTC
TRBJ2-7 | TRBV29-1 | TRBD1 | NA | CSVTSTGGQGLGEQYF | TGCAGCGTCACATCGACAGGTGGACAGGGCCTAGGGGAGCAGTACTTC
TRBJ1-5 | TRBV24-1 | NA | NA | CATSGMEGNQPQHF | TGTGCCACCTCCGGGATGGAAGGCAATCAGCCCCAGCATTTT
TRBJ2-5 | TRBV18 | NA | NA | CASSPQKSRQETQYF | TGTGCCAGCTCACCACAGAAGAGCCGCCAAGAGACCCAGTACTTC
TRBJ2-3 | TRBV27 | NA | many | CASGSGLAVTDTQYF | TGTGCCAGCGGCTCAGGGCTCGCGGTCACAGATACGCAGTATTTT
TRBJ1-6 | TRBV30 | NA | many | CAWSLDSNSPLHF | TGTGCCTGGAGCTTGGACAGCAATTCACCCCTCCACTTT
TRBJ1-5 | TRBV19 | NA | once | CASSIVGVSQPQHF | TGTGCCAGTAGTATAGTGGGGGTGAGTCAGCCCCAGCATTTT
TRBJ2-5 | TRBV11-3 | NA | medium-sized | CATGTPRVETQYF | TGTGCCACCGGGACCCCACGGGTAGAGACCCAGTACTTC
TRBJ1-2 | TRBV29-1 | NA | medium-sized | CSSQAGNYGYTF | TGCAGCTCCCAGGCAGGGAACTATGGCTACACCTTC
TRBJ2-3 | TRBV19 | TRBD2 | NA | CASSQGLAGGQDTQYF | TGTGCCAGTTCACAGGGACTAGCGGGGGGACAAGATACGCAGTATTTT
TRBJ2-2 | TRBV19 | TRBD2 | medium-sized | CASTTALAGGHSGELFF | TGTGCCAGTACTACAGCGCTAGCGGGGGGGCATTCCGGGGAGCTGTTTTTT
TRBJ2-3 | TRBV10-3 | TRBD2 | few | CAISSSGSTDTQYF | TGTGCCATCAGCTCTAGCGGGAGCACAGATACGCAGTATTTT
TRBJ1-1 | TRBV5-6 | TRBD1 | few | CASSSTHRGQNTEAFF | TGTGCCAGCAGCTCAACACACAGGGGGCAGAACACTGAAGCTTTCTTT
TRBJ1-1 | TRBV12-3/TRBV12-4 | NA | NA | CASSLADLGTEAFF | TGTGCCAGCAGTTTAGCGGACCTAGGCACTGAAGCTTTCTTT
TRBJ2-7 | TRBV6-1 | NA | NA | CASRAQDGAYEQYF | TGTGCCAGCAGGGCCCAGGACGGGGCCTACGAGCAGTACTTC
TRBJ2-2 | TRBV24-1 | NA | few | CATSDLAGGTGELFF | TGTGCCACCAGTGATTTAGCCGGGGGCACCGGGGAGCTGTTTTTT
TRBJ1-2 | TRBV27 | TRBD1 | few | CASSFVMGQGLRYTF | TGTGCCAGCAGTTTCGTAATGGGACAGGGGCTGCGCTACACCTTC
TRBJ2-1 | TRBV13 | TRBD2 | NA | CASSLGSGGLNEQFF | TGTGCCAGCAGCTTAGGTAGCGGGGGGTTAAATGAGCAGTTCTTC
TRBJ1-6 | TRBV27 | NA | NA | CASSPPGPSSYNSPLHF | TGTGCCAGCAGTCCTCCCGGGCCGAGCTCCTATAATTCACCCCTCCACTTT
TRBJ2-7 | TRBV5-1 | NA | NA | CASNADGSSYEQYF | TGCGCCAGCAATGCGGACGGCTCCTCCTACGAGCAGTACTTC
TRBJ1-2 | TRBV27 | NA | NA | CASRPPGREDTF | TGTGCCAGCAGACCCCCGGGAAGGGAGGATACCTTC
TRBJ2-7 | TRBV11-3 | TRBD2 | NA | CASSSGTQREEQYF | TGTGCCAGCAGCTCCGGGACGCAGCGGGAAGAGCAGTACTTC
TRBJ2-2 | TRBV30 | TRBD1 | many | CAWSARTGYTGELFF | TGTGCCTGGAGTGCGAGGACAGGGTACACCGGGGAGCTGTTTTTT
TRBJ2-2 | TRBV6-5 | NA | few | CASSTQTETTGELFF | TGTGCCAGCAGTACCCAGACAGAAACCACCGGGGAGCTGTTTTTT
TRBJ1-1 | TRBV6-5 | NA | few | CASIRGNEAFF | TGTGCCAGCATTAGGGGCAATGAAGCTTTCTTT
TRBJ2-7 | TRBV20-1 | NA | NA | CSAMDTTYEQYF | TGCAGTGCTATGGACACCACCTACGAGCAGTACTTC
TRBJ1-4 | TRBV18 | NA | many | CASSPRQPATNEKLFF | TGTGCCAGCTCCCCACGACAGCCTGCAACTAATGAAAAACTGTTTTTT
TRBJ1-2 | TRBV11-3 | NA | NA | CASSLERGASNGYTF | TGTGCCAGCAGCTTAGAACGGGGGGCATCGAATGGCTACACCTTC
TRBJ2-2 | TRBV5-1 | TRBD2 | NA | CASSLGLADTGELFF | TGCGCCAGCAGCTTAGGACTAGCGGACACCGGGGAGCTGTTTTTT
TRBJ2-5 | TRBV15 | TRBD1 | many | CATSRDLSRGETQYF | TGTGCCACCAGCAGAGATTTGAGCAGGGGGGAGACCCAGTACTTC